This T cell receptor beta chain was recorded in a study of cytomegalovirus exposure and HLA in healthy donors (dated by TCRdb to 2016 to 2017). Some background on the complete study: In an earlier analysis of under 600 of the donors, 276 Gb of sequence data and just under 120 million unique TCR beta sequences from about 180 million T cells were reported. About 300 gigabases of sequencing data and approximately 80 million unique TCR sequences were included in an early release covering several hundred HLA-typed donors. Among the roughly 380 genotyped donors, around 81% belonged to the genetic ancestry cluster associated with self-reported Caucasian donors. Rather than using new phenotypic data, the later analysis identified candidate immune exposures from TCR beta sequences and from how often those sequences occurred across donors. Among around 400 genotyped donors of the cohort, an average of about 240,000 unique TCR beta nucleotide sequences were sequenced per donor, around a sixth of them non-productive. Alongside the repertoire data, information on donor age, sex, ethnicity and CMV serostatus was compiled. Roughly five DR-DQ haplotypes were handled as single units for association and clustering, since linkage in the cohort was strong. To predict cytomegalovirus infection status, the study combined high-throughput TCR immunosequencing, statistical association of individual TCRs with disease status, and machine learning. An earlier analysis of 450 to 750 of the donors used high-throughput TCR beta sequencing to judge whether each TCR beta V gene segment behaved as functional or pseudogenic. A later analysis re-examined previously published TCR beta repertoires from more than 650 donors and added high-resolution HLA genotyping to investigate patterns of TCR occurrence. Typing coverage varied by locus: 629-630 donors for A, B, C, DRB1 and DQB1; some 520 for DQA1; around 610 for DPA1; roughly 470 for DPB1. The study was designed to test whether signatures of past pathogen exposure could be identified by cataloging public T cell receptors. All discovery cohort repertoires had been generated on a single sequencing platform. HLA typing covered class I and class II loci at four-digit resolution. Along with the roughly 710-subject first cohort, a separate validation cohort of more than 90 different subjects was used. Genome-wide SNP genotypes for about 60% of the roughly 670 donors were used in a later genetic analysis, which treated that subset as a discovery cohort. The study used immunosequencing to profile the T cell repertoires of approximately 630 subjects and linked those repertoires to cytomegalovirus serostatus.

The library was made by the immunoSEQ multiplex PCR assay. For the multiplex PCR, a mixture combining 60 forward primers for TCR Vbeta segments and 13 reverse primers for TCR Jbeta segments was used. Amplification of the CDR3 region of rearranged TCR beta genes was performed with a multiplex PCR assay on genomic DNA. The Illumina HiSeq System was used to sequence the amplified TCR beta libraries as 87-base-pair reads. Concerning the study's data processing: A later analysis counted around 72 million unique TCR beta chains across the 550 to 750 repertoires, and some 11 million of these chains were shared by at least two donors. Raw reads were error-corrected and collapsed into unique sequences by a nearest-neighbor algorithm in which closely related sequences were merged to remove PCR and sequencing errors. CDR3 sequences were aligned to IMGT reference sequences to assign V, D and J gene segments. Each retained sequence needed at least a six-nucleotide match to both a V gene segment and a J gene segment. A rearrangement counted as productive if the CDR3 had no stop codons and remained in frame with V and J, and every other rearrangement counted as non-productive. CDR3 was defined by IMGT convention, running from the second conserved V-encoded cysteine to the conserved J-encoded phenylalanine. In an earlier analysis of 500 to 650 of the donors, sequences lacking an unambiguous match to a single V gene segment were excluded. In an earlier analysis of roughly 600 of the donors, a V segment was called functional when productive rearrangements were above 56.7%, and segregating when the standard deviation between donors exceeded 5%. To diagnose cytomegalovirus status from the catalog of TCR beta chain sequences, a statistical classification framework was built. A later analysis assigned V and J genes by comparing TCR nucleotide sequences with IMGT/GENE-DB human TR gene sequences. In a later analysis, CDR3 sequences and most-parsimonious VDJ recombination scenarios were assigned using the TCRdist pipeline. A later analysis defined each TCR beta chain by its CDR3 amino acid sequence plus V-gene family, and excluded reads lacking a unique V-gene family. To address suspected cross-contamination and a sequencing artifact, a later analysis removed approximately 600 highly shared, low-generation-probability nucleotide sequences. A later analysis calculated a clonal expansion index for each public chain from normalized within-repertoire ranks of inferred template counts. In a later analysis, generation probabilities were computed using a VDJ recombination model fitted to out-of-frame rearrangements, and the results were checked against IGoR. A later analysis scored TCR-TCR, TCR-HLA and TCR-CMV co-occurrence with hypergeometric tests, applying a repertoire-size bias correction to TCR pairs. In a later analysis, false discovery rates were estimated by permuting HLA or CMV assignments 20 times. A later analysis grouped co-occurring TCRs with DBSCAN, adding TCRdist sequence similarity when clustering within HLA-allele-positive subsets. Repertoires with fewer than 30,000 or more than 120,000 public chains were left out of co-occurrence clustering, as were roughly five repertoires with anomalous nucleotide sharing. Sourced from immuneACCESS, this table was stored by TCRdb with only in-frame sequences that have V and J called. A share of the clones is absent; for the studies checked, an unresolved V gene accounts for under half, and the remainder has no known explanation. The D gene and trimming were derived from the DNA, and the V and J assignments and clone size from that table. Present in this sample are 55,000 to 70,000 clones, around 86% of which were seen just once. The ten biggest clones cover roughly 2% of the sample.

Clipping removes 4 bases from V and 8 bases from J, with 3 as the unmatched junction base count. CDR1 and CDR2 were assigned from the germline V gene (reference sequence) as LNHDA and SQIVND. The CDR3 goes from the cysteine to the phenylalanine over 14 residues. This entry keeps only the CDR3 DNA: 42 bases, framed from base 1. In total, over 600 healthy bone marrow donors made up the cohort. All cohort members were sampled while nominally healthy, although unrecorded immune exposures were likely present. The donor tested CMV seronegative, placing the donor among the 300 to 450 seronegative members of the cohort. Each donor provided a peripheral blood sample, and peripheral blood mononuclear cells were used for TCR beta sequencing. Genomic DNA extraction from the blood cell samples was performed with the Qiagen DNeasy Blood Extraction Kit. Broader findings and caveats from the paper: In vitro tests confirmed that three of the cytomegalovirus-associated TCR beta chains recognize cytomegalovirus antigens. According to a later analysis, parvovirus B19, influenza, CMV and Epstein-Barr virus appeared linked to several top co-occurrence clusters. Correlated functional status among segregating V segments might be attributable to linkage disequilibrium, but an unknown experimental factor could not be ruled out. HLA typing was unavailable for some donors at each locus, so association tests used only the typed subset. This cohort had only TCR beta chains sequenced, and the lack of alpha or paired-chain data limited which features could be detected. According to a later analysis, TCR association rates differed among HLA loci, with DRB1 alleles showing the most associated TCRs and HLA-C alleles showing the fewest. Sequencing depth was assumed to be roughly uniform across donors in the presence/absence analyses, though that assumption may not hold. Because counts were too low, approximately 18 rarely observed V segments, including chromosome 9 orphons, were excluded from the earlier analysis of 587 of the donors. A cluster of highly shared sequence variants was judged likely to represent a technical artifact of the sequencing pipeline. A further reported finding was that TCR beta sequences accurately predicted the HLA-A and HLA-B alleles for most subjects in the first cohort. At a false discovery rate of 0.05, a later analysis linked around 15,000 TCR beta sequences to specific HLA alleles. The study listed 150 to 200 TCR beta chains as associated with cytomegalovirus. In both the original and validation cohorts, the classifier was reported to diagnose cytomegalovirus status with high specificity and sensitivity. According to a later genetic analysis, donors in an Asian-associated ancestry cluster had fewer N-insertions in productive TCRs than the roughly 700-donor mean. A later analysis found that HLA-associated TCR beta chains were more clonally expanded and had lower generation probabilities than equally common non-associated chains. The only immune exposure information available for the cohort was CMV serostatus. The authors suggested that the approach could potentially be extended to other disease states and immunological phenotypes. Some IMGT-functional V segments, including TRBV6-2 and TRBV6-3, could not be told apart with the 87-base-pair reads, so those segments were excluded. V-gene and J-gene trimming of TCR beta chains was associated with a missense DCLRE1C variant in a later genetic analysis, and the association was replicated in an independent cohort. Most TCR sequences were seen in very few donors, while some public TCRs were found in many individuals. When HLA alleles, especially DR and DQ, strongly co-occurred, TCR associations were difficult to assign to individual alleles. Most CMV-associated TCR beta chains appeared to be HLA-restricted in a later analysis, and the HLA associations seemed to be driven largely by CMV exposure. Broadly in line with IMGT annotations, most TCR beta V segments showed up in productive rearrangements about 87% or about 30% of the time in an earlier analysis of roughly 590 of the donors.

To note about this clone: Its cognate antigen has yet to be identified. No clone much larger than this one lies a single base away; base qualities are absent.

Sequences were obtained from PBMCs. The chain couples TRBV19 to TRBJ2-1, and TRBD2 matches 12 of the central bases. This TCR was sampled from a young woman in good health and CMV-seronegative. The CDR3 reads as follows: CASSKTSGSHEQFF. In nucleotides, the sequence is TGTGCCAGTAGTAAGACTAGCGGGAGTCATGAGCAGTTCTTC. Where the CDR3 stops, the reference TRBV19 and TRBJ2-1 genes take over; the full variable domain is DGGITQSPKYLFRKEGQNVTLSCEQNLNHDAMYWYRQDPGQGLRLIYYSQIVNDFQKGDIAEGYSVSREKKESFPLTVTSAQKNPTAFYLCASSKTSGSHEQFFGPGTRLTVL.